The 28 T cell receptor beta chains listed next were all sequenced from one sample in a study of radiation and T cells in renal cell carcinoma. The sample's time point: baseline pretreatment blood. Treatment reported: 15 Gy SBRT to primary tumor, nephrectomy 4 weeks later. The method was immunoSEQ multiplex PCR; TCRdb's version includes in-frame clones alone and lacks a portion of them. Of 50,000 to 75,000 clones in the sample, over 70% were seen once. Source: blood, taken from a patient whose treatment included radiotherapy and nephrectomy. The source of these receptors is a man aged 55 to 70 with renal cell carcinoma.

The gene calls are TRBV6-6 and TRBJ1-1, with 9 bases identical to TRBD1. Germline-derived CDR1 and CDR2 are MNHNY and SVGAGI (reference sequence). This CDR3 spans 14 amino acids. V shed 5 bases and J 5 bases; nucleotides not matched to a gene: 6. CDR3 loop: CASSTTGGFTEAFF. CDR3 nucleotides: TGTGCCAGCAGTACTACAGGGGGCTTTACTGAAGCTTTCTTT.

This clone was counted a few times. CDR3 protein: CASSVGNTEAFF. The CDR3 region has the DNA TGTGCCAGCAGCGTGGGGAACACTGAAGCTTTCTTT. The V gene is TRBV7-9, the J gene TRBJ1-1; unclear D gene. CDR3 length equals 12 residues. Trimming removed 5 bases at V and 1 base at J, with 5 bases between. CDR1 SEHNR and CDR2 FQNEAQ come from the germline V gene (reference sequence). The variable domain in full, with the rest retrieved from reference TRBV7-9 and TRBJ1-1, is DTGVSQNPRHKITKRGQNVTFRCDPISEHNRLYWYRQTLGQGPEFLTYFQNEAQLEKSRLLSDRFSAERPKGSFSTLEIQRTEQGDSAMYLCASSVGNTEAFFGQGTRLTVV.

V usage is TRBV29-1 and J usage is TRBJ2-2; TRBD1 matches at 8 bases. The CDR3 is made up of 13 amino acids. Germline trimming cut 5 bases from V and 6 bases from J; bases unmatched to any gene: 5. CDR1 and CDR2 from the germline V gene are SQVTM and ANQGSEA. As DNA, the CDR3 is TGCAGCGTTAGCCAGGGGGCTGCCGGGGAGCTGTTTTTT. Translating it yields CSVSQGAAGELFF.

V is TRBV6-1 and J is TRBJ2-6, with D perhaps TRBD2 (7 bases). The CDR3 totals 17 residues. Trimming cost V 3 bases and J 2 bases, with 14 bases left between them. Looked up from germline, CDR1 is MNHNS and CDR2 is SASEGT. The CDR3 here is CASSEVGGEAGANVLTF. In nucleotides, the CDR3 is TGTGCCAGCAGTGAGGTAGGGGGGGAAGCTGGGGCCAACGTCCTGACTTTC.

This chain connects TRBV7-9 to TRBJ1-1; D remains unclear. The V end lost 3 bases, the J end lost 11 bases, and 19 bases lay between the germline ends. Germline CDR1 and CDR2: SEHNR and FQNEAQ (reference sequence). The CDR3 extends over 14 amino acids. The CDR3 DNA reads TGTGCCAGCAGCTTCCTCAACCAGGAAGGTTACGCTTTCTTT. It encodes CASSFLNQEGYAFF.

The V and J genes are TRBV6-1 and TRBJ1-3; D unresolved. Germline assignment: CDR1 MNHNS and CDR2 SASEGT. The V gene lost 0 bases and the J gene lost 0 bases, with 9 bases spanning the gap. The CDR3 has 16 residues. Written as DNA, the CDR3 is TGTGCCAGCAGTGAAGCTTTCGGGAGCTCTGGAAACACCATATATTTT. Translated, it gives CASSEAFGSSGNTIYF.

The chain has TRBV5-8 and TRBJ2-3, with 14 bases identical to TRBD2. CDR3 length: 20 amino acids. V was pared by 2 bases and J by 1 base, with 12 bases of the junction left unmatched. The germline V gene has CDR1 SGHTS and CDR2 YDEGEE. The CDR3 spells CASSFHWGTSGGDGTDTQYF. CDR3 sequence (DNA): TGTGCCAGCAGCTTCCATTGGGGGACTAGCGGGGGCGACGGCACAGATACGCAGTATTTT. The entire variable domain, with the rest obtained from reference TRBV5-8 and TRBJ2-3, is as follows: EAGVTQSPTHLIKTRGQQATLRCSPISGHTSVYWYQQALGLGLQFLLWYDEGEERNRGNFPPRFSGRQFPNYSSELNVNALELEDSALYLCASSFHWGTSGGDGTDTQYFGPGTRLTVL.

This clone was observed a few times. The CDR3 nucleotides are TGTGCCTGGAGACCTGGTAGGGACAGCCAAGAGACCCAGTACTTC. This sequence encodes CAWRPGRDSQETQYF. This chain uses TRBV30 with TRBJ2-5, with TRBD1 matching 7 bases. The CDR3 totals 15 residues. Trimming took 3 bases from V and 1 from J; bases not matched to a gene: 8. The germline V gene encodes CDR1 GTSNPN and CDR2 SVGIG (reference sequence).

The J gene is TRBJ2-3, the V gene TRBV19; 7 nucleotides align to TRBD1. The germline V gene has CDR1 LNHDA and CDR2 SQIVND (reference sequence). The CDR3 covers 16 residues. Unmatched junction bases numbered 8, after V lost 3 bases and J lost 2 bases. The CDR3 protein is CASSMNQGVATDTQYF. The CDR3 nucleotides are TGTGCCAGTAGTATGAATCAGGGGGTCGCCACAGATACGCAGTATTTT.

This chain links TRBV7-9 with TRBJ1-4; 9 positions match TRBD1. Trimming took 4 bases from V and 6 from J; bases not matched to a gene: 6. The CDR3 is 15 residues long. The germline gives CDR1 SEHNR, CDR2 FQNEAQ (reference sequence). Written as DNA, the CDR3 is TGTGCCAGCAGCTCCCTGACAGGGGGATATGAAAAACTGTTTTTT. Translating gives CASSSLTGGYEKLFF. Variable domain in full (rest from reference TRBV7-9 and TRBJ1-4): DTGVSQNPRHKITKRGQNVTFRCDPISEHNRLYWYRQTLGQGPEFLTYFQNEAQLEKSRLLSDRFSAERPKGSFSTLEIQRTEQGDSAMYLCASSSLTGGYEKLFFGSGTQLSVL.

This clone was seen a handful of times. The chain employs TRBV4-3 and TRBJ1-4; weak D call: TRBD1 (5 bases). The CDR3 consists of 16 residues. Trimming stripped 3 bases from V and 8 bases from J, with 19 bases between. Germline values: CDR1 LGHNA, CDR2 YSLEER. This chain's CDR3 is CASSQTGPQGREKLFF. The DNA of the CDR3 is TGCGCCAGCAGCCAGACCGGGCCCCAGGGTCGGGAAAAACTGTTTTTT.

This clone was picked up one time. CDR3 residues: CASSIEDGLNYGYTF. The CDR3 DNA reads as TGTGCCAGTAGTATAGAGGACGGCCTGAACTATGGCTACACCTTC. The V gene is TRBV19, the J gene TRBJ1-2; D ambiguous. The CDR3 runs to 15 residues. The V end lost 0 bases, the J end lost 2 bases, and 10 bases lay between the germline ends. CDR1 LNHDA and CDR2 SQIVND come from the germline V gene (reference sequence).

The V call is TRBV30, the J call TRBJ1-2; D is possibly TRBD1 (5 bases). CDR1 and CDR2 (germline): GTSNPN, SVGIG (reference sequence). V lost 4 bases to trimming and J lost 7 bases, with 16 bases between them. The CDR3 is 13 amino acids. The CDR3 loop is CAWNFQGVGGYTF. For the CDR3, the DNA is TGTGCCTGGAATTTCCAGGGAGTAGGTGGCTACACCTTC.

In this sample, this clone turned up once. This chain links TRBV5-8 with TRBJ2-1; a possible D gene is TRBD2 (5 bases). CDR1 and CDR2 (germline): SGHTS, YDEGEE. The CDR3 runs to 18 residues. Trimming left V 4 bases short and J 0 bases short, with 20 bases between. CDR3 in amino acids: CASSPTPGSKTSYNEQFF. CDR3 in DNA: TGTGCCAGCAGCCCGACTCCGGGATCGAAAACCTCCTACAATGAGCAGTTCTTC.

The chain is built from TRBV19 and TRBJ1-6, with 9 nucleotides matching TRBD1. This CDR3 has 14 amino acids. The germline CDR1 and CDR2 sequences are LNHDA and SQIVND (reference sequence). Trimming took 10 bases from V and 6 from J; bases not matched to a gene: 7. The CDR3 region is CATQLTGGNSPLHF. As DNA, the CDR3 is TGTGCCACCCAGCTGACAGGGGGTAATTCACCCCTCCACTTT.

This chain uses TRBV6-1 with TRBJ2-5; D is tentatively TRBD1 or TRBD2 (5 bases each). Trimming shortened V by 8 bases and J by 4 bases, and 11 bases separated the two germline ends. CDR3 length equals 12 residues. Per the germline V gene, CDR1 is MNHNS and CDR2 is SASEGT. The CDR3 bases are TGTGCCAGCCTCGGGGCAGGAGAGACCCAGTACTTC. Translated: CASLGAGETQYF.

The chain joins TRBV12-5 to TRBJ1-1, with 8 bases aligning to TRBD1. This CDR3 has 20 amino acids. Germline loops: CDR1 LGHNT, CDR2 FRNRAP. V lost 2 bases to trimming and J lost 2 bases; unmatched junction nucleotides: 19. The CDR3 sequence: CASGLLPIIFSGGENTEAFF. The CDR3 DNA sequence: TGTGCTAGTGGTTTGCTCCCCATTATTTTTTCAGGGGGCGAAAACACTGAAGCTTTCTTT.

The chain couples TRBV29-1 to TRBJ2-1; 9 positions match TRBD2. The germline gives CDR1 SQVTM, CDR2 ANQGSEA. V was clipped by 1 base and J by 2 bases; unmatched bases: 3. The CDR3 has 15 amino acids. The CDR3 DNA follows: TGCAGCGTTGAAGGTGGCGGGGGGGCCTACAATGAGCAGTTCTTC. Amino acids: CSVEGGGGAYNEQFF.

V and J are TRBV27 and TRBJ1-4; 7 positions match TRBD1. After removal of 5 bases from V and 4 bases from J, the junction contained 4 bases not matched to a gene. Germline V gene lookup returns CDR1 MNHEY and CDR2 SMNVEV (reference sequence). The CDR3 runs to 14 residues. Here the CDR3 reads CASSTGQYNEKLFF. In DNA form, the CDR3 reads TGTGCCAGCAGTACGGGACAGTATAATGAAAAACTGTTTTTT. Looking up the rest from reference TRBV27 and TRBJ1-4 gives the full variable domain: EAQVTQNPRYLITVTGKKLTVTCSQNMNHEYMSWYRQDPGLGLRQIYYSMNVEVTDKGDVPEGYKVSRKEKRNFPLILESPSPNQTSLYFCASSTGQYNEKLFFGSGTQLSVL.

This clone has more than one count but fewer than ten. J is TRBJ2-7 and V is TRBV18; D may be TRBD2 (5 bases). Deletions cut 3 bases from V and 7 bases from J, with 16 bases between. Germline-derived CDR1 and CDR2 are KGHSH and LQKENI. The CDR3 has 14 residues. The CDR3 sequence is CASSPRAPTDEQYV. CDR3 in DNA: TGTGCCAGCTCACCGCGGGCCCCTACTGATGAGCAGTACGTC.

The chain recombines TRBV7-9 with TRBJ2-1; 8 bases map to TRBD2. Germline V lookup: CDR1 SEHNR, CDR2 FQNEAQ (reference sequence). Losses at the gene ends were 2 bases for V and 7 bases for J; bases not matched to a gene: 4. The CDR3 has 14 amino acids. CDR3 sequence: CASSLLASGNEQFF. The CDR3 region has the DNA TGTGCCAGCAGCTTACTCGCTAGCGGGAATGAGCAGTTCTTC.

This chain uses TRBV5-1 with TRBJ1-4; the match to TRBD1 covers 8 bases. The germline CDR1 and CDR2 sequences are SGHRS and YFSETQ. The CDR3 covers 14 residues. V lost 5 bases, J lost 2 bases, and 2 bases stayed unmatched. CDR3 nucleotides: TGCGCCAGCAGTCACAGGGGGACTAATGAAAAACTGTTTTTT. It specifies CASSHRGTNEKLFF.

This clone was found many times. This chain joins TRBV7-8 and TRBJ2-2; TRBD1 might be the D (5 bases). V lost 3 bases to trimming and J lost 1 base, with 9 bases between them. Germline CDR1 reads SGHVS; CDR2 reads FQNEAQ. The CDR3 has 15 amino acids. The CDR3 region has the DNA TGTGCCAGCAGCTTGCGCAGGGAGAACACCGGGGAGCTGTTTTTT. Encoded protein: CASSLRRENTGELFF. Looking up the rest from reference TRBV7-8 and TRBJ2-2 gives the full variable domain: GAGVSQSPRYKVAKRGQDVALRCDPISGHVSLFWYQQALGQGPEFLTYFQNEAQLDKSGLPSDRFFAERPEGSVSTLKIQRTQQEDSAVYLCASSLRRENTGELFFGEGSRLTVL.

The chain combines TRBV7-3 with TRBJ2-1; possibly TRBD1 for D (5 bases). Germline V gene sequence: CDR1 SGHTA, CDR2 FQGTGA. V was pared by 2 bases and J by 6 bases, with 8 bases between. CDR3 length equals 13 residues. The CDR3 protein is CASSLLGVNEQFF. The CDR3 region has the DNA TGTGCCAGCAGCTTACTAGGGGTCAATGAGCAGTTCTTC.

The rearrangement uses TRBV19 and TRBJ1-2; 7 nucleotides match TRBD1. There are 10 residues in the CDR3. Germline V gene lookup returns CDR1 LNHDA and CDR2 SQIVND (reference sequence). V trimming: 11 bases; J trimming: 13 bases; junction bases outside the gene matches: 10. This chain's CDR3 is CADPDRAVTF. The CDR3 coding sequence is TGTGCCGACCCCGACAGGGCGGTCACCTTC. Looking up the rest from reference TRBV19 and TRBJ1-2 gives the full variable domain: DGGITQSPKYLFRKEGQNVTLSCEQNLNHDAMYWYRQDPGQGLRLIYYSQIVNDFQKGDIAEGYSVSREKKESFPLTVTSAQKNPTAFYLCADPDRAVTFGSGTRLTVV.

The chain carries TRBV19 and TRBJ1-4; D gene unclear. The V and J ends lost 1 base and 0 bases respectively, with 6 bases between them. Germline CDR1 reads LNHDA; CDR2 reads SQIVND (reference sequence). CDR3 length: 15 amino acids. The CDR3 nucleotides read TGTGCCAGTAGTATAGTTCCCCCAACTAATGAAAAACTGTTTTTT. Translation: CASSIVPPTNEKLFF.

The chain joins TRBV5-4 to TRBJ1-4; 7 bases fit TRBD1. Trimming removed 2 bases from V and 8 bases from J; junction bases left unmatched: 6. There are 14 residues in the CDR3. In germline, CDR1 is SGHNT, CDR2 YYREEE (reference sequence). The CDR3: CASSFNRGKEKLFF. The CDR3 coding sequence is TGTGCCAGCAGCTTCAACAGGGGAAAGGAAAAACTGTTTTTT. Full variable domain (remainder filled in from reference TRBV5-4 and TRBJ1-4): ETGVTQSPTHLIKTRGQQVTLRCSSQSGHNTVSWYQQALGQGPQFIFQYYREEENGRGNFPPRFSGLQFPNYSSELNVNALELDDSALYLCASSFNRGKEKLFFGSGTQLSVL.

The rearrangement joins TRBV10-3 to TRBJ2-3; D unclear. This CDR3 is 12 amino acids long. Between the trimmed V and J ends, which lost 8 bases and 4 bases, there was a span of 10 bases. Germline V gene data show CDR1 as ENHRY and CDR2 as SYGVKD. The CDR3 region is CAIGGSPDTQYF. In DNA form, the CDR3 reads TGTGCCATCGGTGGTAGCCCAGATACGCAGTATTTT.